These T cell receptor beta chains were read from a single sample in a study of blood T cell repertoires in COVID-19. The data were produced by immunoSEQ multiplex PCR, yet TCRdb's version contains in-frame clones alone and is incomplete. The sample has 400,000 or so clones, roughly 86% seen once. Specimen: PBMCs or T cells enriched from blood (not recorded which). Source of these receptors: a woman in her thirties or forties with acute COVID-19. CDR3s include the opening cysteine and the closing phenylalanine or tryptophan. D genes are given only for firm matches. The size entry is marked missing in some rows and otherwise reads once, few, many or a size class.

>.|TRBV27|.|TRBJ1-2
TGTGCCAGCAGTTCGGGGGGCGCATATGGCTACACCTTC
CASSSGGAYGYTF
>.|TRBV14|TRBD1|TRBJ1-1
TGTGCCAGCAGCCGGCCGGGACAGGGGAGACCGAACACTGAAGCTTTCTTT
CASSRPGQGRPNTEAFF
>.|TRBV13|.|TRBJ2-2
TGTGCCAGCAGCTTAGGCAACAGGCCCGTCGCGGGGGAGCTGTTTTTT
CASSLGNRPVAGELFF
>.|TRBV13|TRBD2|TRBJ2-5
TGTGCCAGCAGCTTACAAGGACTAGGGGAGACCCAGTACTTC
CASSLQGLGETQYF
>.|TRBV9|.|TRBJ1-3
TGTGCCAGCAGCTACAACTCTGGAAACACCATATATTTT
CASSYNSGNTIYF
>.|TRBV5-5|TRBD1|TRBJ2-7
TGTGCCACCTCACGGGGACAGGACTACGAGCAGTACTTC
CATSRGQDYEQYF
>.|TRBV2|.|TRBJ1-2
TGTGCCAGCAGTGATCCTGACTATGGCTACACCTTC
CASSDPDYGYTF
>many|TRBV7-2|.|TRBJ2-1
TGTGCCAGCGGCCCTCGGGGATACAATGAGCAGTTCTTC
CASGPRGYNEQFF
>once|TRBV24-1|TRBD1|TRBJ1-2
TGTGCCACCAGTGCTCGGGACAGGAGCAACCTCTATGGCTACACCTTC
CATSARDRSNLYGYTF
>.|TRBV25-1|.|TRBJ2-6
TGTGCCAGCAGTGATAATCACGGAGTGTCTGGGGCCAACGTCCTGACTTTC
CASSDNHGVSGANVLTF
>.|TRBV2|.|TRBJ1-4
TGTGCCAGCAGCGGTAACAGGGCAACTAATGAAAAACTGTTTTTT
CASSGNRATNEKLFF
>.|TRBV7-9|.|TRBJ1-5
TGTGCCAGCAGCCAGGACAATAGCAATCAGCCCCAGCATTTT
CASSQDNSNQPQHF
>.|TRBV18|.|TRBJ1-2
TGTGCCAGCTCACCAGTGCCTAGTCGCACCTATGGCTACACCTTC
CASSPVPSRTYGYTF
>.|TRBV19|TRBD1|TRBJ1-5
TGTGCCAGTAGTATCCGGGACAGGGGCTATAGCAATCAGCCCCAGCATTTT
CASSIRDRGYSNQPQHF
>.|TRBV7-8|.|TRBJ1-4
TGTGCCAGCAGCTTAAACCTCGGGGGGGGTGAAAAACTGTTTTTT
CASSLNLGGGEKLFF
>.|TRBV4-1|TRBD2|TRBJ2-5
TGCGCCAGCAGCCAAGTCGCTAGCGGGGGGGAAGAGACCCAGTACTTC
CASSQVASGGEETQYF
>.|TRBV19|TRBD1|TRBJ1-2
TGTGCCAGTAGTATAGATTGGAGGACAGGGGCGTTCTATGGCTACACCTTC
CASSIDWRTGAFYGYTF
>.|TRBV15|.|TRBJ1-2
TGTGCCACCAGCAGAGATGTAGGGCAGACTAAAGGCTACACCTTC
CATSRDVGQTKGYTF
>.|TRBV29-1|.|TRBJ2-5
TGCAGCGTTGAACACAGCAACCAAGAGACCCAGTACTTC
CSVEHSNQETQYF
>.|TRBV12-3/TRBV12-4|.|TRBJ1-5
TGTGCCAGCATGGGGCGATACAATCAGCCCCAGCATTTT
CASMGRYNQPQHF
>once|TRBV2|TRBD2|TRBJ2-5
TGTGCCAGCACGGCACTAGCGGGGGACCAAGAGACCCAGTACTTC
CASTALAGDQETQYF
>once|TRBV5-4|TRBD2|TRBJ2-5
TGTGCCAGCAGCCAAAGGCGGGGGGAGACCCAGTACTTC
CASSQRRGETQYF
>.|TRBV5-1|.|TRBJ1-1
TGCGCCAGCAGCTTGAACGGGGATGAAGCTTTCTTT
CASSLNGDEAFF
>.|TRBV21-1|.|TRBJ1-2
TGTGCCAGCAGCAACAGGCATCTACCACCTAACTATGGCTACACCTTC
CASSNRHLPPNYGYTF
>.|TRBV11-3|.|TRBJ1-2
TGTGCCAGCAGCTTAGGTCCAGGTCCTTATGGCTACACCTTC
CASSLGPGPYGYTF
>.|TRBV15|.|TRBJ1-1
TGTGCCACCAGCAGAGGTGAGGGGGGGGCAGCAGCTTTCTTT
CATSRGEGGAAAFF
>.|TRBV27|TRBD2|TRBJ2-1
TGTGCCAGCAGTCCCCGGACTAGCGGGGGGTACTCCTACAATGAGCAGTTCTTC
CASSPRTSGGYSYNEQFF
>.|TRBV7-9|TRBD2|TRBJ2-3
TGTGCCAGCAGCGCGGGACTAGCGGGGGGCACAGATACGCAGTATTTT
CASSAGLAGGTDTQYF
>few|TRBV5-1|.|TRBJ1-1
TGCGCCAGCAGCTTGGACGGCGGTGAAGCTTTCTTT
CASSLDGGEAFF
>.|TRBV4-1|.|TRBJ1-6
TGCGCCAGCAGCCAAGTTGTGGGAGATAATTCACCCCTCCACTTT
CASSQVVGDNSPLHF
>.|TRBV3-1/TRBV3-2|.|TRBJ2-3
TGTGCCAGCAGCCAAGATCTTTATGGGGGCGGCACAGATACGCAGTATTTT
CASSQDLYGGGTDTQYF
>.|TRBV11-3|TRBD2|TRBJ2-1
TGTGCCAGCAGCTTAGGGTCTAGCGGGGGCCCCTACAATGAGCAGTTCTTC
CASSLGSSGGPYNEQFF
>.|TRBV25-1|TRBD2|TRBJ2-2
TGTGCCAGCAGTCTCGGGGGGGCGAACACCGGGGAGCTGTTTTTT
CASSLGGANTGELFF
>once|TRBV23-1|TRBD2|TRBJ2-1
TGCGCCAGCAGTCAATCGGTGGGGACTAGCGCCTACAATGAGCAGTTCTTC
CASSQSVGTSAYNEQFF
>.|TRBV7-9|TRBD1|TRBJ2-7
TGTGCCAGCAGCTCGGACAGGGGGATCTCCTACGAGCAGTACTTC
CASSSDRGISYEQYF